Here is one T cell receptor beta chain with its context. The germline gives CDR1 MGHRA, CDR2 YSYEKL. Germline trimming cut 4 bases from V and 5 bases from J; bases unmatched to any gene: 5. The CDR3 sequence is 16 residues long. These data belong to a study of cytomegalovirus exposure and HLA in healthy donors. Primers included in the PCR were 60 Vbeta and 13 Jbeta primers. Here immunoSEQ multiplex PCR was the method, and the copy in TCRdb shows in-frame clones only, minus some. The sample includes roughly 150,000 clones, over 80% of them seen just once. The V and J genes are TRBV4-1 and TRBJ2-3, with TRBD2 matching over 14 bases. This receptor was identified in a woman aged 18-29 years in good health and CMV-seronegative. The sample taken for sequencing was PBMCs. This CDR3 reads CASSRSGTSGGDTQYF. DNA for the CDR3: TGCGCCAGCAGCCGCTCCGGGACTAGCGGGGGAGATACGCAGTATTTT.